One sample yielded the 30 T cell receptor beta chains listed below, sequenced in a study of response to subunit inactivated influenza vaccine. Each CDR3 protein gets one entry after TCRdb re-called the RT-PCR reads with MiXCR. The sample lists more than 500,000 distinct CDR3 sequences; 10% to 12% were seen once. The data also belong to a second study, concerning T cells expressing NK-cell markers. From that study: The TCR beta cDNA came from 5'RACE template switching with UMIs.

The sample was PBMCs from blood, taken on the day of vaccination. These receptors all come from a man in his fifties who received an inactivated influenza vaccine.

This CDR3 reads CRTGTSGTDTQYF. Here the CDR3 DNA reads TGCAGAACCGGGACTAGCGGCACAGATACGCAGTATTTT. The chain couples TRBV20-1 to TRBJ2-3, with 10 bases fitting TRBD2. CDR3 length: 13 amino acids. Per germline, CDR1 DFQATT and CDR2 SNEGSKA (reference sequence).

The chain carries TRBV7-2 and TRBJ1-6; 7 bases map to TRBD1. V lost 5 bases, J lost 9 bases, and 7 bases stayed unmatched. The CDR3 loop spans 14 amino acids. CDR1 and CDR2 (germline): SGHTA, FQGNSA. This CDR3 reads CASSNRQGSSPLHF. Here the CDR3 DNA reads TGTGCCAGCAGCAACCGACAGGGAAGTTCACCCCTCCACTTT.

The table lists this clonotype with a few counts. The chain links TRBV5-1 to TRBJ2-6, with D maybe TRBD1 (5 bases). The CDR3 totals 17 residues. The germline V and J ends were trimmed by 0 bases and 0 bases, with 10 bases remaining between them. Germline-derived CDR1 and CDR2 are SGHRS and YFSETQ. The CDR3 reads CASSLGLTDSGANVLTF. CDR3 in DNA: TGCGCCAGCAGCTTGGGGTTGACAGACTCTGGGGCCAACGTCCTGACTTTC.

The rearrangement links TRBV7-2 to TRBJ2-3, with TRBD2 matching 10 bases. Germline V CDR1 and CDR2: SGHTA, FQGNSA. V shed 5 bases and J 3 bases; nucleotides not matched to a gene: 5. The CDR3 is made up of 15 amino acids. The CDR3 region is CASSVRAGGTDTQYF. The CDR3 coding sequence is TGTGCCAGCAGCGTTAGAGCGGGGGGGACAGATACGCAGTATTTT.

This clonotype was counted ten times or more. CDR3 amino acids: CASSYYDNEQFF. CDR3 DNA sequence: TGTGCCAGCAGCTACTATGACAATGAGCAGTTCTTC. J is TRBJ2-1 and V is TRBV5-6; D gene uncertain. The V gene's germline CDR1 is SGHDT and CDR2 YYEEEE. This CDR3 contains 12 residues. V was pared by 3 bases and J by 5 bases, with 6 bases between.

This clonotype was seen only a few times. V gene TRBV20-1 combines with J gene TRBJ2-7; D gene ambiguous. The germline V gene encodes CDR1 DFQATT and CDR2 SNEGSKA (reference sequence). V was clipped by 6 bases and J by 1 base, with 7 bases between them. The CDR3 is made up of 11 amino acids. The DNA of the CDR3 is TGCAGTGCCCCCAAATCCTACGAGCAGTACTTC. Its translation is CSAPKSYEQYF.

The chain recombines TRBV15 with TRBJ2-1, with TRBD1 matching over 7 bases. Trimming at V came to 4 bases and at J to 3 bases, leaving 6 bases not matched to a gene. Germline values: CDR1 LNHNV, CDR2 YYDKDF (reference sequence). The CDR3 spans 15 residues. CDR3 region: CATSNPRQGYNEQFF. The CDR3 region has the DNA TGTGCCACCAGCAATCCTCGACAGGGCTACAATGAGCAGTTCTTC.

This rearrangement joins TRBV2 to TRBJ2-5; 9 positions match TRBD1. CDR1 is SNHLY, CDR2 FYNNEI, per germline. This CDR3 is built from 14 residues. V trimming: 8 bases; J trimming: 1 base; junction bases outside the gene matches: 5. CDR3 sequence reads: CASLRTGVQETQYF. The CDR3 DNA sequence: TGTGCCAGCCTCAGGACAGGGGTCCAAGAGACCCAGTACTTC.

V usage is TRBV28 and J usage is TRBJ2-1; 7 bases map to TRBD1. The length of the CDR3 is 15 residues. In germline, CDR1 is MDHEN, CDR2 SYDVKM. Trimming at V came to 3 bases and at J to 2 bases, leaving 4 bases not matched to a gene. This chain's CDR3 is CASSFDRAPYNEQFF. For the CDR3, the DNA is TGTGCCAGCAGTTTCGACAGGGCCCCCTACAATGAGCAGTTCTTC.

The V call is TRBV3-1, the J call TRBJ1-1; 7 bases line up with TRBD1. CDR1 and CDR2 (germline): LGHDT, YNNKEL (reference sequence). The V and J ends lost 4 bases and 7 bases, in that order; junction bases with no gene match: 6. The CDR3 spans 13 residues. CDR3 amino acids: CASSLNRGGEAFF. The CDR3 DNA sequence: TGTGCCAGCAGCCTAAACAGGGGTGGTGAAGCTTTCTTT.

The chain employs TRBV10-3 and TRBJ2-1; possible D gene TRBD2, 6 bases. V was trimmed by 2 bases and J by 6 bases, leaving 17 bases between them. CDR3 length: 16 amino acids. Germline CDR1 is ENHRY and CDR2 is SYGVKD. The CDR3 is CAISERGVGRSNEQFF. CDR3 nucleotide sequence: TGTGCCATCAGTGAGCGCGGGGTGGGACGCTCCAATGAGCAGTTCTTC.

The chain is built from TRBV18 and TRBJ2-7; 9 nucleotides agree with TRBD1. CDR1 and CDR2 (germline): KGHSH, LQKENI. V was clipped by 3 bases and J by 5 bases; unmatched bases: 14. There are 17 residues in the CDR3. In DNA form, the CDR3 reads TGTGCCAGCTCACCTGCCCAATCCGGGACAGGGTCCAACGAGCAGTACTTC. It translates to CASSPAQSGTGSNEQYF.

This clonotype was seen at least ten times. The chain uses TRBV12-3 or TRBV12-4 and TRBJ2-5; TRBD1 matches at 11 bases. The CDR3 consists of 14 residues. Unmatched junction bases numbered 5, after V lost 6 bases and J lost 5 bases. CDR3 in amino acids: CASSRTGGRETQYF. For the CDR3, the DNA is TGTGCCAGCAGCCGGACAGGGGGCAGGGAGACCCAGTACTTC.

The V gene is TRBV30, the J gene TRBJ2-7; D uncertain. The CDR3 length is 12 residues. Trimming took 2 bases from V and 2 from J, leaving 7 bases between them. Germline CDR1 reads GTSNPN; CDR2 reads SVGIG (reference sequence). The CDR3 DNA reads TGTGCCTGGAGTACGGACGCCTACGAGCAGTACTTC. This sequence encodes CAWSTDAYEQYF.

The sample holds many counts of this clonotype. CDR3 amino acids: CATSRAQETQYF. Written as DNA, the CDR3 is TGTGCCACCAGCAGGGCCCAAGAGACCCAGTACTTC. V is TRBV15 and J is TRBJ2-5; D is uncertain. Trimming took 3 bases from V and 1 from J, leaving 3 bases between them. Germline V gives CDR1 LNHNV, CDR2 YYDKDF (reference sequence). This CDR3 has 12 residues. The whole variable domain, remainder taken from reference TRBV15 and TRBJ2-5, is DAMVIQNPRYQVTQFGKPVTLSCSQTLNHNVMYWYQQKSSQAPKLLFHYYDKDFNNEADTPDNFQSRRPNTSFCFLDIRSPGLGDTAMYLCATSRAQETQYFGPGTRLLVL.

This clonotype appeared a few times. This chain uses TRBV7-6 with TRBJ2-7; TRBD1 aligns across 8 bases. The V and J ends lost 8 bases and 4 bases, in that order; junction bases with no gene match: 13. This CDR3 spans 15 amino acids. Germline V gene sequence: CDR1 SGHVS, CDR2 FNYEAQ. The DNA of the CDR3 is TGTGCCAGCGGGCCGCCGGGACAGGTATTTTACGAGCAGTACTTC. Protein sequence: CASGPPGQVFYEQYF.

This chain uses TRBV12-3 or TRBV12-4 with TRBJ1-2, with 11 bases identical to TRBD1. The junction had 11 bases not matched to a gene; V was cut back by 6 bases and J by 5 bases. CDR3 length: 16 residues. The CDR3 here is CASSRTGGADRYGYTF. The DNA for the CDR3 is TGTGCCAGCAGCAGGACAGGGGGCGCGGATCGGTATGGCTACACCTTC.

This clonotype was seen repeatedly, ten times or more. This chain joins TRBV12-3 or TRBV12-4 and TRBJ1-2; perhaps TRBD1 as D (5 bases). Trimming took off 6 bases at V and 1 base at J, with 12 bases between the two ends. The CDR3 sequence is 14 residues long. In DNA, the CDR3 is TGTGCCAGCAGCCCGGGACCGAGTAACTATGGCTACACCTTC. It encodes CASSPGPSNYGYTF.

The CDR3 sequence is CASSQGIGTQETQYF. DNA of the CDR3: TGCGCCAGCAGCCAAGGAATCGGAACTCAAGAGACCCAGTACTTC. V and J are TRBV4-3 and TRBJ2-5, with D uncertain. The CDR3 runs 15 residues. CDR1 and CDR2 (germline): LGHNA, YSLEER. Trimming removed 1 base at V and 2 bases at J, with 11 bases between.

There are a few counts of this clonotype. V gene TRBV4-2 combines with J gene TRBJ2-7, with TRBD1 identical over 9 bases. V trimming: 1 base; J trimming: 3 bases; junction bases outside the gene matches: 1. This CDR3 contains 14 residues. Germline V gene lookup returns CDR1 LGHNA and CDR2 YNFKEQ. DNA for the CDR3: TGTGCCAGCAGCCAAGGGACAGGGGACTACGAGCAGTACTTC. It codes for CASSQGTGDYEQYF.

V is TRBV7-2 and J is TRBJ1-5, with D hard to call. The CDR3 runs 16 residues. Germline lookup yields CDR1 SGHTA and CDR2 FQGNSA. The V end was cut by 5 bases, the J end by 0 bases, with 14 bases between. The CDR3 sequence: CASSPRRSDSNQPQHF. CDR3 coding DNA: TGTGCCAGCAGCCCCAGGAGGTCGGATAGCAATCAGCCCCAGCATTTT.

The chain carries TRBV5-4 and TRBJ1-6; D remains ambiguous. The germline V gene encodes CDR1 SGHNT and CDR2 YYREEE (reference sequence). This CDR3 is built from 14 residues. V gave up 0 bases and J gave up 9 bases, with 10 bases separating them. CDR3: CASSLDEPASPLHF. The CDR3, as DNA: TGTGCCAGCAGCTTGGATGAGCCGGCTTCACCCCTCCACTTT. Full variable domain (remainder filled in from reference TRBV5-4 and TRBJ1-6): ETGVTQSPTHLIKTRGQQVTLRCSSQSGHNTVSWYQQALGQGPQFIFQYYREEENGRGNFPPRFSGLQFPNYSSELNVNALELDDSALYLCASSLDEPASPLHFGNGTRLTVT.

This clonotype was seen a handful of times. The chain uses TRBV3-1 and TRBJ2-7; 7 nucleotides line up with TRBD1. The CDR3 is 12 amino acids. V was clipped by 10 bases and J by 6 bases; unmatched bases: 9. Germline CDR1 and CDR2: LGHDT and YNNKEL (reference sequence). DNA of the CDR3: TGTGCCACCCAGACAGGGCCGGGCGAGCAGTACTTC. This codes for CATQTGPGEQYF.

The CDR3 sequence is CASSTTGPNTEAFF. The CDR3 nucleotides read TGTGCCAGCAGCACCACAGGGCCGAACACTGAAGCTTTCTTT. The chain employs TRBV7-3 and TRBJ1-1; the D gene is possibly TRBD1 (6 bases). This CDR3 is built from 14 residues. Germline values: CDR1 SGHTA, CDR2 FQGTGA. V was cut by 5 bases and J by 1 base, with 11 bases left in between.

The chain's CDR3 is CATRRTSGRPEETQYF. CDR3 nucleotide sequence: TGTGCCACCCGACGGACTAGCGGGAGACCGGAAGAGACCCAGTACTTC. The V gene is TRBV6-1, the J gene TRBJ2-5; TRBD2 agrees at 13 bases. The CDR3 runs to 16 residues. From germline, CDR1 is MNHNS and CDR2 SASEGT. The V gene end was trimmed by 10 bases and the J gene end by 3 bases; junction bases not matched to a gene: 11.

This clonotype was counted many times. The V gene is TRBV7-9, the J gene TRBJ2-7; 7 bases line up with TRBD1. Germline CDR1 is SEHNR and CDR2 is FQNEAQ (reference sequence). The CDR3 is 14 residues long. Trimming at V came to 4 bases and at J to 0 bases, leaving 3 bases not matched to a gene. The CDR3 sequence: CASSSGTDSYEQYF. The CDR3 coding sequence is TGTGCCAGCAGCTCCGGGACAGACTCCTACGAGCAGTACTTC.

The CDR3 sequence is CSAGQVGEQYF. In DNA form, the CDR3 reads TGCAGCGCAGGACAGGTAGGCGAGCAGTACTTC. The gene calls are TRBV29-1 and TRBJ2-7, with 7 bases fitting TRBD1. The trim removed 7 bases at V and 6 bases at J, leaving 6 bases unmatched. The CDR3 sequence is 11 residues long. CDR1 SQVTM and CDR2 ANQGSEA come from the germline V gene.

V gene TRBV14 combines with J gene TRBJ2-1; D gene unclear. Trimming removed 4 bases from V and 9 bases from J, with 4 bases in between. CDR1 is SGHDN and CDR2 is FVKESK in the germline V gene. This CDR3 comprises 10 residues. The CDR3 protein is CASSRGEQFF. CDR3 coding DNA: TGTGCCAGCAGCCGTGGTGAGCAGTTCTTC.

In its sample, this clonotype was seen a few times. The chain is built from TRBV6-2 or TRBV6-3 and TRBJ2-2, with TRBD2 identical over 7 bases. J was trimmed by 5 bases and V by 7 bases; bases with no gene match: 10. CDR1 and CDR2 (germline): MNHEY, SVGEGT. This CDR3 has 15 amino acids. The CDR3 DNA reads TGTGCCAGCACCCGGGACTACCTTCCGACCGGGGAGCTGTTTTTT. Its translation is CASTRDYLPTGELFF.

This clonotype was counted ten times or more. The genes are TRBV5-1 and TRBJ2-1; TRBD1 matches 7 bases. CDR1 and CDR2 (germline): SGHRS, YFSETQ. The ends lost 4 bases at V and 5 bases at J; junction bases unmatched: 9. CDR3 length: 15 residues. CDR3 sequence: CASSRDRVGHNEQFF. The CDR3 DNA is TGCGCCAGCAGCCGAGACAGGGTGGGACACAATGAGCAGTTCTTC. The full variable domain, in which reference TRBV5-1 and TRBJ2-1 provide the parts outside the CDR3, is KAGVTQTPRYLIKTRGQQVTLSCSPISGHRSVSWYQQTPGQGLQFLFEYFSETQRNKGNFPGRFSGRQFSNSRSEMNVSTLELGDSALYLCASSRDRVGHNEQFFGPGTRLTVL.